This entry lists 17 T cell receptor beta chains sequenced from one sample in a study of blood T cell repertoires in COVID-19 (TCRdb year 2020). The library was produced with the immunoSEQ multiplex PCR assay. TCRdb limited this immuneACCESS table to in-frame rearrangements with V and J called. A share of clones is missing; checked studies link under half to unresolved V genes, and the rest is unexplained. Recorded for this sample are roughly 240,000 clones; 65% to 90% of them occurred a single time. The ten largest account for around 10% of the sample. Sequenced material: PBMCs or T cells enriched from blood (not recorded which). The receptors were gathered from a woman aged 45-65 years with acute COVID-19.

V usage is TRBV7-2 and J usage is TRBJ2-1; 9 bases line up with TRBD1. CDR1 is SGHTA and CDR2 is FQGNSA in the germline V gene. V lost 5 bases and J lost 4; bases outside the gene matches: 12. This CDR3 has 17 amino acids. CDR3 protein: CASSQETGGPWYNEQFF. The CDR3 DNA follows: TGTGCCAGCAGCCAAGAGACAGGGGGACCTTGGTACAATGAGCAGTTCTTC. Variable domain in full (rest from reference TRBV7-2 and TRBJ2-1): GAGVSQSPSNKVTEKGKDVELRCDPISGHTALYWYRQSLGQGLEFLIYFQGNSAPDKSGLPSDRFSAERTGGSVSTLTIQRTQQEDSAVYLCASSQETGGPWYNEQFFGPGTRLTVL.

This clone showed up many times. The chain's CDR3 is CASSLTSRTEAFF. The CDR3 DNA is TGTGCCAGCAGCTTAACGTCCCGGACAGAAGCTTTCTTT. The rearrangement uses TRBV7-3 and TRBJ1-1; perhaps TRBD1 as D (5 bases). The CDR3 loop spans 13 amino acids. Germline assignment: CDR1 SGHTA and CDR2 FQGTGA. Trimming left V 0 bases short and J 8 bases short, with 10 bases between.

This clone was observed a handful of times. The gene calls are TRBV7-9 and TRBJ1-4; 8 nucleotides line up with TRBD1. The CDR3 has 14 residues. V shed 5 bases and J 6 bases; nucleotides not matched to a gene: 5. Per the germline V gene, CDR1 is SEHNR and CDR2 is FQNEAQ (reference sequence). The CDR3 here is CASSPGGVYEKLFF. The CDR3 bases are TGTGCCAGCAGCCCAGGGGGCGTCTATGAAAAACTGTTTTTT. Supplemented by reference TRBV7-9 and TRBJ1-4, the full variable domain reads DTGVSQNPRHKITKRGQNVTFRCDPISEHNRLYWYRQTLGQGPEFLTYFQNEAQLEKSRLLSDRFSAERPKGSFSTLEIQRTEQGDSAMYLCASSPGGVYEKLFFGSGTQLSVL.

This chain connects TRBV7-9 to TRBJ2-2; no clear D. Germline values: CDR1 SEHNR, CDR2 FQNEAQ (reference sequence). CDR3 length: 12 residues. V dropped 4 bases and J dropped 5 bases, with 5 bases sitting between them. Written as DNA, the CDR3 is TGTGCCAGCAGCTCATTGACCGGGGAGCTGTTTTTT. It is translated as CASSSLTGELFF. Full variable domain (remainder filled in from reference TRBV7-9 and TRBJ2-2): DTGVSQNPRHKITKRGQNVTFRCDPISEHNRLYWYRQTLGQGPEFLTYFQNEAQLEKSRLLSDRFSAERPKGSFSTLEIQRTEQGDSAMYLCASSSLTGELFFGEGSRLTVL.

The V call is TRBV19, the J call TRBJ1-2; 8 positions match TRBD1. Germline CDR1 and CDR2: LNHDA and SQIVND (reference sequence). Trimming cost V 3 bases and J 4 bases; bases outside gene matches: 10. The CDR3 is 16 amino acids. The CDR3 DNA sequence: TGTGCCAGTAGTATCTACTTTGGACAGGGCCTCTATGGCTACACCTTC. Translated, it gives CASSIYFGQGLYGYTF.

CDR3 sequence: CASSPGQGKRTGELFF. CDR3 DNA: TGTGCCAGCTCACCCGGACAGGGTAAAAGGACCGGGGAGCTGTTTTTT. The rearrangement uses TRBV18 and TRBJ2-2; the match to TRBD1 covers 8 bases. Per germline, CDR1 KGHSH and CDR2 LQKENI. CDR3 length equals 16 residues. J gave up 5 bases and V 3 bases, and 8 bases lay outside the gene matches.

This chain connects TRBV18 to TRBJ1-1, with TRBD1 matching over 8 bases. V was clipped by 3 bases and J by 4 bases; unmatched bases: 1. CDR1 and CDR2 (germline): KGHSH, LQKENI. This CDR3 has 13 amino acids. The CDR3 region is CASSPTGVTEAFF. The CDR3 bases are TGTGCCAGCTCACCGACAGGGGTCACTGAAGCTTTCTTT.

The rearrangement joins TRBV6-2 or TRBV6-3 to TRBJ1-5; a possible D gene is TRBD1 (6 bases). Germline lookup yields CDR1 MNHEY and CDR2 SVGEGT. The V end lost 4 bases, the J end lost 9 bases, and 22 bases lay between the germline ends. The CDR3 is 16 residues long. CDR3 sequence (DNA): TGTGCCAGCAGTTCACTATGGACAGCCAAGCTGGGGCCCCAGCATTTT. This translates into CASSSLWTAKLGPQHF.

The rearrangement joins TRBV30 to TRBJ1-6, with no clear D. V lost 1 base to trimming and J lost 6 bases, with 19 bases between them. CDR1 is GTSNPN and CDR2 is SVGIG in the germline V gene (reference sequence). This CDR3 is built from 17 residues. CDR3 protein: CAWSAYSIQIINSPLHF. The CDR3 coding sequence is TGTGCCTGGAGTGCCTACTCGATACAGATTATTAATTCACCCCTCCACTTT. Full variable domain (rest looked up from reference TRBV30 and TRBJ1-6): SQTIHQWPATLVQPVGSPLSLECTVEGTSNPNLYWYRQAAGRGLQLLFYSVGIGQISSEVPQNLSASRPQDRQFILSSKKLLLSDSGFYLCAWSAYSIQIINSPLHFGNGTRLTVT.

This chain uses TRBV6-5 with TRBJ1-1; perhaps TRBD1 as D (6 bases). Germline V gene data show CDR1 as MNHEY and CDR2 as SVGAGI. The V end was cut by 6 bases, the J end by 11 bases, with 13 bases between. The length of the CDR3 is 11 residues. CDR3 protein: CASRPGVRAFF. CDR3 coding DNA: TGTGCCAGCAGGCCAGGGGTTAGGGCTTTCTTT.

The chain uses TRBV5-1 and TRBJ2-1, with D perhaps TRBD2 (5 bases). Trimming cost V 2 bases and J 5 bases, with 11 bases left between them. CDR1 and CDR2 from the germline V gene are SGHRS and YFSETQ. The CDR3 has 14 residues. As DNA, the CDR3 is TGCGCCAGCAGCTTCGGACTGTCCAACAATGAGCAGTTCTTC. Its protein is CASSFGLSNNEQFF.

This sequence joins TRBV11-2 and TRBJ1-1; D possibly corresponds to TRBD1 (5 bases). CDR3 length: 15 residues. Germline V lookup: CDR1 SGHAT, CDR2 FQNNGV. The V and J ends lost 5 bases and 5 bases respectively, with 18 bases between them. The CDR3 region has the DNA TGTGCCAGCAGCCCTATGGGGCAGAGCGGGACTGAAGCTTTCTTT. Residues: CASSPMGQSGTEAFF.

The V gene is TRBV7-2, the J gene TRBJ2-5, with TRBD2 matching over 12 bases. Germline loops: CDR1 SGHTA, CDR2 FQGNSA. The length of the CDR3 is 18 residues. V shed 3 bases, J shed 5 bases, and the junction held 13 bases outside the gene matches. CDR3 bases: TGTGCCAGCAGCTTCGAAGGACTAGCGGGGCGACGGGGGGAGACCCAGTACTTC. Amino acids: CASSFEGLAGRRGETQYF. Full variable domain (outside the CDR3, taken from reference TRBV7-2 and TRBJ2-5): GAGVSQSPSNKVTEKGKDVELRCDPISGHTALYWYRQSLGQGLEFLIYFQGNSAPDKSGLPSDRFSAERTGGSVSTLTIQRTQQEDSAVYLCASSFEGLAGRRGETQYFGPGTRLLVL.

The chain couples TRBV7-9 to TRBJ1-2; D call uncertain. V shed 1 base and J shed 7 bases, with 7 bases lying between them. The germline V gene encodes CDR1 SEHNR and CDR2 FQNEAQ (reference sequence). The CDR3 totals 12 residues. The CDR3 sequence is CASSLEARGYTF. The CDR3 DNA sequence: TGTGCCAGCAGCTTAGAAGCTCGTGGCTACACCTTC.

The chain employs TRBV6-5 and TRBJ1-6; D is possibly TRBD1 (5 bases). Trimming left V 2 bases short and J 7 bases short, with 12 bases between. Per the germline V gene, CDR1 is MNHEY and CDR2 is SVGAGI. This CDR3 spans 15 amino acids. As DNA, the CDR3 is TGTGCCAGCAGTTACACATCGGAGGGGAATTCACCCCTCCACTTT. Protein product: CASSYTSEGNSPLHF.

The V and J genes are TRBV5-1 and TRBJ2-2; the D is unclear. Between the trimmed V and J ends, which lost 0 bases and 6 bases, there was a span of 12 bases. The CDR3 is 15 residues long. The V gene's germline CDR1 is SGHRS and CDR2 YFSETQ. The chain's CDR3 is CASSLDRVAPGELFF. The DNA of the CDR3 is TGCGCCAGCAGCTTGGATCGGGTCGCTCCCGGGGAGCTGTTTTTT. The whole variable domain, filled in from reference TRBV5-1 and TRBJ2-2, reads KAGVTQTPRYLIKTRGQQVTLSCSPISGHRSVSWYQQTPGQGLQFLFEYFSETQRNKGNFPGRFSGRQFSNSRSEMNVSTLELGDSALYLCASSLDRVAPGELFFGEGSRLTVL.

V and J are TRBV30 and TRBJ1-5, with TRBD1 as a possible D gene (5 bases). CDR1 GTSNPN and CDR2 SVGIG come from the germline V gene (reference sequence). The CDR3 runs 13 residues. V was pared by 3 bases and J by 6 bases, with 12 bases between. The CDR3 coding sequence is TGTGCCTGGAGGACGAAGGGGTCTCAGCCCCAGCATTTT. Translated, it gives CAWRTKGSQPQHF.